This entry concerns a single TCR beta chain. Its antigen is still unknown. This sample was taken from a study of cytomegalovirus exposure and HLA in healthy donors. It was with 60 Vbeta and 13 Jbeta primers that the PCR ran. The protocol was immunoSEQ multiplex PCR, while the TCRdb copy is restricted to in-frame clones and leaves out a portion. This table has 150,000 to 200,000 clones, roughly four fifths appearing once. Study conclusions and caveats: Rates of TCR association differed by HLA locus in a later analysis, with DRB1 highest and HLA-C lowest.

Sequencing used PBMCs. The source of this sequence is a man aged 30-40 years in good health and CMV-seronegative.

The CDR3 bases are TGTGCCAGCAAAAAACCGGGACAGGGAGGGGGTGGCTACACCTTC. Amino acids: CASKKPGQGGGGYTF. The chain is built from TRBV6-5 and TRBJ1-2; 9 nucleotides line up with TRBD1. The CDR3 loop spans 15 amino acids. The junction had 13 bases not matched to a gene; V was cut back by 7 bases and J by 7 bases. Germline V lookup: CDR1 MNHEY, CDR2 SVGAGI.